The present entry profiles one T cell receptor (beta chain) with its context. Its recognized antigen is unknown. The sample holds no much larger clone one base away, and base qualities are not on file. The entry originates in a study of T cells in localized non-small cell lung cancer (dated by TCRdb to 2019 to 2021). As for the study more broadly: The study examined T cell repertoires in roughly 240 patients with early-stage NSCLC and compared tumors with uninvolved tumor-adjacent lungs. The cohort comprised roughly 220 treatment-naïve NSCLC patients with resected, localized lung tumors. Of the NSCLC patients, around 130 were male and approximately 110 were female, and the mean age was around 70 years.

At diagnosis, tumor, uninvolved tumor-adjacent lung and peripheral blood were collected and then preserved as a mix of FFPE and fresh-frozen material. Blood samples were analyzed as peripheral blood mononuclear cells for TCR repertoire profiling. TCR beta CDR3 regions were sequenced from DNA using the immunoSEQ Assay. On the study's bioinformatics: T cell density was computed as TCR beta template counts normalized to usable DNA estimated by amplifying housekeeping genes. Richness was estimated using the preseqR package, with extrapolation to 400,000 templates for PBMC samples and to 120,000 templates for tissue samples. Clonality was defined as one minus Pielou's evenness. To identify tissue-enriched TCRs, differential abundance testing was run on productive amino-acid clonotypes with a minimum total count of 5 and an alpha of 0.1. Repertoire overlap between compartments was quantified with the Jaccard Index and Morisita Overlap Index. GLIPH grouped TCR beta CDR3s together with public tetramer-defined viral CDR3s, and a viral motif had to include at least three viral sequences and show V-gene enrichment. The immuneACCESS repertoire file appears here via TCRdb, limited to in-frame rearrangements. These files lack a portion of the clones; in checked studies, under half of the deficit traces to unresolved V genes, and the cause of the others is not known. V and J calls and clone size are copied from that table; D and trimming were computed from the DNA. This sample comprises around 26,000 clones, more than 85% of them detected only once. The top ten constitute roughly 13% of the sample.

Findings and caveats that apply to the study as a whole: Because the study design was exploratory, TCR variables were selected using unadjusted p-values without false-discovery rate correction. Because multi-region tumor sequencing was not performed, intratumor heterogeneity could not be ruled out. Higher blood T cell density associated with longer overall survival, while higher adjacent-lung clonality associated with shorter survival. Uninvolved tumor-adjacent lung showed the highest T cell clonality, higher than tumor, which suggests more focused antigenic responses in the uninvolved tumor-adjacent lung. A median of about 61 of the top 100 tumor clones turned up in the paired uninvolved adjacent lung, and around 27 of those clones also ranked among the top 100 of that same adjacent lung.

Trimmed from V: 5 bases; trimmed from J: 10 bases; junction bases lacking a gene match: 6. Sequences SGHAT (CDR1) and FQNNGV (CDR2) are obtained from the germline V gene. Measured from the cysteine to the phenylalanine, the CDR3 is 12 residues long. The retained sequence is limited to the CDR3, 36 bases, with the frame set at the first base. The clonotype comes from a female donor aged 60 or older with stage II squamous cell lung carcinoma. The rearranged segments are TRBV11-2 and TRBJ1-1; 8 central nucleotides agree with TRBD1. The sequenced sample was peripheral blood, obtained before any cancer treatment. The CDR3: CASSIGQGAAFF. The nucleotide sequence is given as TGTGCCAGCAGCATCGGACAGGGCGCAGCTTTCTTT.